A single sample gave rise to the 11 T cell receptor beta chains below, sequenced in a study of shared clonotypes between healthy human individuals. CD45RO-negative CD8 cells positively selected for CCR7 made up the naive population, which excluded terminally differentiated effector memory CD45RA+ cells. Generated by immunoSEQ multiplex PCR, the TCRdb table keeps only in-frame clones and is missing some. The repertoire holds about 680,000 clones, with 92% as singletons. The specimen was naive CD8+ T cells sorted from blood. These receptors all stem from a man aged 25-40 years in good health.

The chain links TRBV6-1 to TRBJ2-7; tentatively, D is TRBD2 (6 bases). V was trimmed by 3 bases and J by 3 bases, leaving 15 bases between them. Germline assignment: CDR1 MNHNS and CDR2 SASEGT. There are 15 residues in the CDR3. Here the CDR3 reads CASSDFWGGGYEQYF. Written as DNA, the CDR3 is TGTGCCAGCAGTGACTTTTGGGGAGGCGGCTACGAGCAGTACTTC.

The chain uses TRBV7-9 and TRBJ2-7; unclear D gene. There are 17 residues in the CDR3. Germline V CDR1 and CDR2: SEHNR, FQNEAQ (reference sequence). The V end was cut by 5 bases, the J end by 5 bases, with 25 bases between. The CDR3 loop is CASSPRPDGVHGDEQYF. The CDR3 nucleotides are TGTGCCAGCAGCCCGCGACCGGACGGTGTTCACGGCGACGAGCAGTACTTC.

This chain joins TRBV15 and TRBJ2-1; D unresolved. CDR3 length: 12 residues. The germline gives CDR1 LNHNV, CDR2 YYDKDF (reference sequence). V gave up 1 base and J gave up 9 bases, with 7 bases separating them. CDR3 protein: CATSRGGFEQFF. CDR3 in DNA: TGTGCCACCAGCAGAGGGGGATTTGAGCAGTTCTTC.

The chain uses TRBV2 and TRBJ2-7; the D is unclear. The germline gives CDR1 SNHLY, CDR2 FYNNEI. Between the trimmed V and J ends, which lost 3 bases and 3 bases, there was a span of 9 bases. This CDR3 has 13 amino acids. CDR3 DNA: TGTGCCAGCAGTGACAGGTTGGACTACGAGCAGTACTTC. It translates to CASSDRLDYEQYF.

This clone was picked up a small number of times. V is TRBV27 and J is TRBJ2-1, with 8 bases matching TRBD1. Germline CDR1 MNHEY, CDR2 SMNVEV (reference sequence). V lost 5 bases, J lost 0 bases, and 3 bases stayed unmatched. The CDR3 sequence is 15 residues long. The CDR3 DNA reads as TGTGCCAGCAGTGTAGGGACAGGCTCCTACAATGAGCAGTTCTTC. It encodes CASSVGTGSYNEQFF.

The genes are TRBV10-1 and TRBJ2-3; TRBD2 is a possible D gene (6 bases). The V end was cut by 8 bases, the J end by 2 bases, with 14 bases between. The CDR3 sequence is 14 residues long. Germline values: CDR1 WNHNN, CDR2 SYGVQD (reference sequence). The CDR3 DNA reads TGCGCCAGCGGAGCGGGTGGATCCACAGATACGCAGTATTTT. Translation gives CASGAGGSTDTQYF.

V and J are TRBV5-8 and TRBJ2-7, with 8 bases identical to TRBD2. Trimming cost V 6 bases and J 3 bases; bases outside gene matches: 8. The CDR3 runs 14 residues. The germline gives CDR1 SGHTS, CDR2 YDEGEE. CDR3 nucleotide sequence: TGTGCCAGCATCCTCCCGGGACTAGACTACGAGCAGTACTTC. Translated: CASILPGLDYEQYF.

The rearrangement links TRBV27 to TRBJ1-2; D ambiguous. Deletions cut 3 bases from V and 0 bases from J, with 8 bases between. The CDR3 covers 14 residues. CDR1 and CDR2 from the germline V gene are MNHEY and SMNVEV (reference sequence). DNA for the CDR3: TGTGCCAGCAGTTTTCGGGATTCTAACTATGGCTACACCTTC. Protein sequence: CASSFRDSNYGYTF.

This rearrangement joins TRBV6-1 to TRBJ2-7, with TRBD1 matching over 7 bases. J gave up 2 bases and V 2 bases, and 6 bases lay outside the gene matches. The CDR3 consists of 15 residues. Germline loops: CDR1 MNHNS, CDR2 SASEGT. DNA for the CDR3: TGTGCCAGCAGTGAACTGTCAGGGGGTACCTACGAGCAGTACTTC. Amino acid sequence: CASSELSGGTYEQYF.

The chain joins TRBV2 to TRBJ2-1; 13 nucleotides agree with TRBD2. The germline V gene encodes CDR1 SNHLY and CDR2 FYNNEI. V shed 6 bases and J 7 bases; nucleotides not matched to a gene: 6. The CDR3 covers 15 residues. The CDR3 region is CASSAGTSGVNEQFF. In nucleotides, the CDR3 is TGTGCCAGCAGCGCCGGGACTAGCGGGGTTAATGAGCAGTTCTTC.

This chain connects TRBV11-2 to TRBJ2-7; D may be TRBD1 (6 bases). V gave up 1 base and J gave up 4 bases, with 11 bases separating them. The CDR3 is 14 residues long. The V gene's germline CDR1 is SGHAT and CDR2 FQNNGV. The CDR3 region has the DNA TGTGCCAGCAGCTTAGTACAGGGATTATACGAGCAGTACTTC. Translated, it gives CASSLVQGLYEQYF. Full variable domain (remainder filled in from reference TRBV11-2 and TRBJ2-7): EAGVAQSPRYKIIEKRQSVAFWCNPISGHATLYWYQQILGQGPKLLIQFQNNGVVDDSQLPKDRFSAERLKGVDSTLKIQPAKLEDSAVYLCASSLVQGLYEQYFGPGTRLTVT.